Each of the 13 T cell receptor beta chains below was sequenced from the same sample in a study of OX40 agonist ivuxolimab in advanced cancers. Data came from immunoSEQ multiplex PCR; TCRdb stores just in-frame clones and leaves some out. The data show nearly 80,000 clones, less than 95% seen once. The sequenced sample was CD4+ or CD8+ T cells sorted from blood, obtained in a trial of the OX40 agonist ivuxolimab. These receptors were obtained from an adult with an advanced solid tumor such as melanoma, head and neck, liver or kidney cancer.

The chain recombines TRBV5-1 with TRBJ2-7, with TRBD1 identical over 10 bases. CDR1 and CDR2 (germline): SGHRS, YFSETQ. The CDR3 contains 15 residues. J gave up 7 bases and V 1 base, and 8 bases lay outside the gene matches. The CDR3 protein is CASSLYPGQGQEQYF. CDR3 nucleotide sequence: TGCGCCAGCAGCTTGTATCCGGGACAGGGGCAGGAGCAGTACTTC.

This clone has more than one count but fewer than ten. The rearrangement joins TRBV11-2 to TRBJ2-1, with 11 bases fitting TRBD2. CDR3 length: 15 amino acids. Germline V CDR1 and CDR2: SGHAT, FQNNGV. J gave up 6 bases and V 4 bases, and 5 bases lay outside the gene matches. The chain's CDR3 is CASSYSGGASNEQFF. The CDR3 DNA reads as TGTGCCAGCAGCTATAGCGGGGGGGCCTCCAATGAGCAGTTCTTC.

This clone was observed a handful of times. This rearrangement joins TRBV19 to TRBJ1-5, with TRBD1 matching over 8 bases. Germline V lookup: CDR1 LNHDA, CDR2 SQIVND (reference sequence). The CDR3 loop spans 17 amino acids. The trim removed 3 bases at V and 3 bases at J, leaving 10 bases unmatched. CDR3 sequence: CASSIPLGQGSNQPQHF. The CDR3, as DNA: TGTGCCAGTAGTATTCCGCTCGGACAGGGTTCCAATCAGCCCCAGCATTTT.

This sequence joins TRBV7-6 and TRBJ2-5, with D hard to call. Between the trimmed V and J ends, which lost 6 bases and 1 base, there was a span of 12 bases. Looked up from germline, CDR1 is SGHVS and CDR2 is FNYEAQ. This CDR3 contains 14 residues. In DNA form, the CDR3 reads TGTGCCAGCAGTGGGGTACGGGTCCAAGAGACCCAGTACTTC. It yields the protein CASSGVRVQETQYF.

The rearrangement links TRBV7-9 to TRBJ2-2; TRBD2 might be the D (5 bases). The germline CDR1 and CDR2 sequences are SEHNR and FQNEAQ (reference sequence). The CDR3 spans 14 residues. V was shortened by 10 bases and J by 3 bases, with 15 bases between the two germline ends. As DNA, the CDR3 is TGTGCCATCTTCGGGGAGTGGGACACCGGGGAGCTGTTTTTT. Protein: CAIFGEWDTGELFF.

This clone has a handful of counts. This rearrangement joins TRBV5-6 to TRBJ1-2; D remains ambiguous. V dropped 4 bases and J dropped 5 bases, with 9 bases sitting between them. The V gene's germline CDR1 is SGHDT and CDR2 YYEEEE. The CDR3 has 12 amino acids. CDR3 DNA: TGTGCCAGCAGCCCGGACGGGTATGGCTACACCTTC. Translated: CASSPDGYGYTF. Full variable domain (outside the CDR3, taken from reference TRBV5-6 and TRBJ1-2): DAGVTQSPTHLIKTRGQQVTLRCSPKSGHDTVSWYQQALGQGPQFIFQYYEEEERQRGNFPDRFSGHQFPNYSSELNVNALLLGDSALYLCASSPDGYGYTFGSGTRLTVV.

The chain is built from TRBV28 and TRBJ1-5; D may be TRBD1 (6 bases). CDR1 and CDR2 from the germline V gene are MDHEN and SYDVKM. This CDR3 is built from 12 residues. Trimming removed 6 bases at V and 6 bases at J, with 9 bases between. The CDR3 bases are TGTGCCAGCAGCCTAGGGGGTCAGCCCCAGCATTTT. This translates into CASSLGGQPQHF.

This chain uses TRBV15 with TRBJ1-2; 7 nucleotides align to TRBD1. Trimming at V came to 3 bases and at J to 4 bases, leaving 8 bases not matched to a gene. The germline V gene encodes CDR1 LNHNV and CDR2 YYDKDF (reference sequence). The CDR3 length is 15 residues. The CDR3 is CATSRGQPSPYGYTF. The DNA for the CDR3 is TGTGCCACCAGCAGGGGACAGCCGAGTCCCTATGGCTACACCTTC.

The rearrangement joins TRBV6-5 to TRBJ1-1; the D gene is possibly TRBD1 (6 bases). CDR1 and CDR2 from the germline V gene are MNHEY and SVGAGI. The V end lost 5 bases, the J end lost 4 bases, and 14 bases lay between the germline ends. The CDR3 is 14 residues long. The CDR3 spells CASSVRGLSTEAFF. The CDR3 DNA follows: TGTGCCAGCAGTGTCAGGGGCCTCAGCACTGAAGCTTTCTTT.

V gene TRBV6-1 combines with J gene TRBJ2-7, with 8 bases that match TRBD1. The junction had 9 bases not matched to a gene; V was cut back by 4 bases and J by 4 bases. CDR3 length equals 15 residues. The V gene's germline CDR1 is MNHNS and CDR2 SASEGT. The CDR3 sequence: CASSADRQGRYEQYF. The DNA for the CDR3 is TGTGCCAGCAGTGCCGATAGACAGGGGAGGTACGAGCAGTACTTC.

The chain couples TRBV7-9 to TRBJ2-7; D unclear. The CDR3 covers 11 residues. Per the germline V gene, CDR1 is SEHNR and CDR2 is FQNEAQ (reference sequence). Trimming removed 4 bases at V and 5 bases at J, with 6 bases between. CDR3 protein: CASSSRDEQYF. In DNA form, the CDR3 reads TGTGCCAGCAGCTCTAGGGACGAGCAGTACTTC.

This clone was counted once. This rearrangement joins TRBV4-1 to TRBJ2-5; D gene uncertain. The CDR3 extends over 14 amino acids. Germline V gene lookup returns CDR1 MGHRA and CDR2 YSYEKL. V shed 4 bases and J shed 3 bases, with 12 bases lying between them. The CDR3 loop is CASSRGTAEETQYF. The DNA for the CDR3 is TGCGCCAGCAGCCGCGGAACAGCAGAAGAGACCCAGTACTTC.

The chain couples TRBV10-3 to TRBJ2-5, with TRBD2 identical over 10 bases. The germline CDR1 and CDR2 sequences are ENHRY and SYGVKD. J lost 3 bases, V lost 2 bases, and 3 bases had no gene match. The CDR3 totals 15 residues. This chain's CDR3 is CAISEVGTSEETQYF. CDR3 bases: TGTGCCATCAGTGAGGTGGGGACTAGCGAAGAGACCCAGTACTTC.